These 4 T cell receptor beta chains share one sample of origin, sequenced in a study of T cells in Graves' hyperthyroidism and ophthalmopathy (dated by TCRdb to the late 2010s). Library preparation employed multiplex PCR. The sample was run on an Illumina HiSeq 2000. Amplification of TCR beta CDR3 regions was carried out from RNA transcripts. The TCR CDR3 was subjected to a first round of RT-PCR using the HTBI primer set and the Qiagen OneStep RT-PCR kit. The public reads were quality trimmed at Q25 with fastp and then assembled into clones with MiXCR by TCRdb, keeping productive beta chains. Each entry merges the rows of one CDR3 protein and shows their most common DNA and genes. Recorded for this sample are under 450,000 distinct CDR3 sequences; 17% of them occurred a single time. The ten top clones hold 34% of the sample. The sequencing sample was made of blood. These receptors were obtained from a young woman with Graves' hyperthyroidism that later progressed to Graves' ophthalmopathy.

This rearrangement joins TRBV12-3 or TRBV12-4 to TRBJ2-1; a weak D match, TRBD1 (5 bases). Deletions cut 5 bases from V and 10 bases from J, with 12 bases between. CDR3 size: 12 residues. The CDR3, as DNA: TGTGCCAGCAGTCTAGGGGTGTCAGAGCAGTTCTTC. It yields the protein CASSLGVSEQFF.

This clonotype was seen many times. The chain carries TRBV15 and TRBJ2-7; D might be TRBD1 (6 bases). The V end lost 0 bases, the J end lost 2 bases, and 14 bases lay between the germline ends. There are 16 residues in the CDR3. CDR1 and CDR2 from the germline V gene are LNHNV and YYDKDF (reference sequence). CDR3 residues: CATSRERDTFTYEQYF. In nucleotides, the CDR3 is TGTGCCACCAGCAGAGAGAGGGACACGTTCACCTACGAGCAGTACTTC.

This chain uses TRBV5-1 with TRBJ2-1, with 14 nucleotides matching TRBD2. The CDR3 covers 17 residues. The V gene's germline CDR1 is SGHRS and CDR2 YFSETQ. The trim removed 4 bases at V and 7 bases at J, leaving 10 bases unmatched. The DNA of the CDR3 is TGCGCCAGCAGCGTGGGGACTAGCGGGAGTCTAGCTAATGAGCAGTTCTTC. Protein product: CASSVGTSGSLANEQFF.

A note on this clonotype: Possible read error: a much larger clone is one base away. The chain has TRBV7-9 and TRBJ2-5; 9 bases match TRBD2. In germline, CDR1 is SEHNR, CDR2 FQNEAQ (reference sequence). The CDR3 has 17 residues. The CDR3 loop reads CACSLVVSGSPLETQYF. Here the CDR3 DNA reads TGTGCCTGCAGCTTAGTTGTTAGCGGGAGTCCCCTAGAGACCCAGTACTTC.